The rows below give T cell receptor beta chains drawn from one sample of a study of blood T cell repertoires in COVID-19. The method was immunoSEQ multiplex PCR; TCRdb's version includes in-frame clones alone and lacks a portion of them. The table includes around 400,000 clones, 89% detected once. The specimen sequenced was peripheral blood. The receptors originated from a man in his forties with acute or convalescent COVID-19. Both conserved end residues are part of each CDR3. The D gene is left open where the match is weak. Only some rows state a clone size, as once, few, many or a class for expanded clones.

size,J,V,D,CDR3,DNA
NA,TRBJ1-2,TRBV2,NA,CASSEWRTVNYGYTF,TGTGCCAGCAGTGAGTGGAGGACGGTTAACTATGGCTACACCTTC
NA,TRBJ1-2,TRBV5-1,NA,CASSLSVQGHGYTF,TGCGCCAGCAGCTTGTCGGTGCAGGGCCATGGCTACACCTTC
NA,TRBJ2-1,TRBV6-1,TRBD2,CASSELAGGLNDEQFF,TGTGCCAGCAGTGAGCTAGCGGGGGGGCTCAACGATGAGCAGTTCTTC
NA,TRBJ1-5,TRBV6-6,TRBD1,CASSYSNRGEEPQHF,TGTGCCAGCAGTTACTCGAACAGGGGTGAGGAGCCCCAGCATTTT
NA,TRBJ2-3,TRBV3-1/TRBV3-2,TRBD1,CASRRRTGVSDTQYF,TGTGCCAGCAGACGAAGGACAGGGGTTTCAGATACGCAGTATTTT
NA,TRBJ2-5,TRBV10-1,TRBD1,CASSEGQAETQYF,TGCGCCAGCAGTGAGGGACAGGCGGAGACCCAGTACTTC
NA,TRBJ2-1,TRBV3-1/TRBV3-2,TRBD2,CASTPAREDSYNEQFF,TGTGCCAGCACCCCCGCACGGGAGGACTCCTACAATGAGCAGTTCTTC
NA,TRBJ1-5,TRBV2,TRBD1,CASRLWGQGNQPQHF,TGTGCCAGCAGGCTGTGGGGACAGGGCAATCAGCCCCAGCATTTT
NA,TRBJ2-1,TRBV27,TRBD2,CASSLSTSLFSNEQFF,TGTGCCAGCAGTTTATCGACTAGCCTGTTCTCCAATGAGCAGTTCTTC
once,TRBJ1-3,TRBV5-5,TRBD1,CASSLAGTGFGNTIYF,TGTGCCAGCAGCTTGGCCGGGACAGGGTTTGGAAACACCATATATTTT